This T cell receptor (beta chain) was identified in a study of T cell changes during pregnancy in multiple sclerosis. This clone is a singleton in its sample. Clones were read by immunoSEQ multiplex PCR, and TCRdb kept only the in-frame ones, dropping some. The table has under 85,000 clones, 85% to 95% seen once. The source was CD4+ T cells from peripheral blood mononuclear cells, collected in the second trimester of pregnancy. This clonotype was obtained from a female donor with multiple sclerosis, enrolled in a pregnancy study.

The CDR3 DNA reads TGTGCCAGCAGCTTAGGACAGGTGGAGACCCAGTACTTC. Translation gives CASSLGQVETQYF. The rearrangement links TRBV7-8 to TRBJ2-5; maybe TRBD1 (6 bases). Germline values: CDR1 SGHVS, CDR2 FQNEAQ. Trimming stripped 1 base from V and 5 bases from J, with 8 bases between. The CDR3 has 13 residues.